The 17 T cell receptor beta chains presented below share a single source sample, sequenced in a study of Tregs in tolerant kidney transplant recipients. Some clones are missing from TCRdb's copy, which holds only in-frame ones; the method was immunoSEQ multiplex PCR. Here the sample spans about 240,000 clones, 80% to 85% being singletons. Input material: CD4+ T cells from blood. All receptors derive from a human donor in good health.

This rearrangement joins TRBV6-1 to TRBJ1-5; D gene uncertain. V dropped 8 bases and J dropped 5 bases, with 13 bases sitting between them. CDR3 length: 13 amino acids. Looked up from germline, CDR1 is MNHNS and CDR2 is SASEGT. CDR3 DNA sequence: TGTGCCAGCTGTAACCAAGTCGATCAGCCCCAGCATTTT. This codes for CASCNQVDQPQHF.

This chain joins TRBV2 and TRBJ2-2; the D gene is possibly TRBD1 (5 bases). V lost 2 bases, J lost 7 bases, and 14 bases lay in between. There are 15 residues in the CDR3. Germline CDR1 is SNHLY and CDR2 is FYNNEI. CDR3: CASSERGSYGGELFF. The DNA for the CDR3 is TGTGCCAGCAGTGAAAGGGGATCGTACGGCGGGGAGCTGTTTTTT.

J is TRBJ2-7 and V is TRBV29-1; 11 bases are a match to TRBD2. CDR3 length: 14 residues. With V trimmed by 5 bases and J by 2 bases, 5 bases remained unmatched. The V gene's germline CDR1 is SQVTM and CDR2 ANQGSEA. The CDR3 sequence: CSVTLAGGAYEQYF. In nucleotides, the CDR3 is TGCAGCGTTACCCTAGCGGGGGGAGCCTACGAGCAGTACTTC.

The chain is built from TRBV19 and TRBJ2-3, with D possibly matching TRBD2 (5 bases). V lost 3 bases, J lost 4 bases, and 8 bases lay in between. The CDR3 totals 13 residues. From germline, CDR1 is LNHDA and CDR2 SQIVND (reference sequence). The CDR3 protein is CASSIRGPDTQYF. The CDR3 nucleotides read TGTGCCAGTAGTATTCGGGGTCCAGATACGCAGTATTTT.

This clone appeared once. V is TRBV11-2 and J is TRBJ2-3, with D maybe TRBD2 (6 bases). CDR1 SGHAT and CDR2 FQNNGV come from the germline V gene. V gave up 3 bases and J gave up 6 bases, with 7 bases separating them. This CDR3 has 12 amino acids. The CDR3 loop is CASSFAGDTQYF. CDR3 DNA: TGTGCCAGCAGCTTCGCGGGGGATACGCAGTATTTT.

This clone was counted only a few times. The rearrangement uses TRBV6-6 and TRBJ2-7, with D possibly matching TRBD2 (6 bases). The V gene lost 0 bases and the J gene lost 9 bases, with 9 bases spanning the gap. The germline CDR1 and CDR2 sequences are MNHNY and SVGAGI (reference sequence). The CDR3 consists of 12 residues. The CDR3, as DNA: TGTGCCAGCAGTTACTCGGGAGGCCCGCAGTACTTC. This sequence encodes CASSYSGGPQYF.

The CDR3 nucleotides are TGTGCCAGCAGCTTAGCGCGCTTCGCCGGGGAGCTGTTTTTT. It is translated as CASSLARFAGELFF. This chain connects TRBV7-8 to TRBJ2-2; D is ambiguous. This CDR3 comprises 14 residues. The V end lost 0 bases, the J end lost 6 bases, and 8 bases lay between the germline ends. Per germline, CDR1 SGHVS and CDR2 FQNEAQ.

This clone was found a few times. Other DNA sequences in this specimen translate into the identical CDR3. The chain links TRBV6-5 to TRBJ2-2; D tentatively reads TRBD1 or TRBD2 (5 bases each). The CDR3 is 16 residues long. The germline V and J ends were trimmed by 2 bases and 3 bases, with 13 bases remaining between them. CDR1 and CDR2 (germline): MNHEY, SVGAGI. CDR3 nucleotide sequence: TGTGCCAGCAGTTACGGGGCCGAGCGGCACACCGGGGAGCTGTTTTTT. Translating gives CASSYGAERHTGELFF.

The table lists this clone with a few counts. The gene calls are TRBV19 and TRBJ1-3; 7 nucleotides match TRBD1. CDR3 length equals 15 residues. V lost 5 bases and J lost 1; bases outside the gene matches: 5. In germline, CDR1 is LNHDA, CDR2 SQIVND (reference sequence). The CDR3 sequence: CASSWQGDSGNTIYF. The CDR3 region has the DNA TGTGCCAGTAGTTGGCAGGGGGATTCTGGAAACACCATATATTTT.

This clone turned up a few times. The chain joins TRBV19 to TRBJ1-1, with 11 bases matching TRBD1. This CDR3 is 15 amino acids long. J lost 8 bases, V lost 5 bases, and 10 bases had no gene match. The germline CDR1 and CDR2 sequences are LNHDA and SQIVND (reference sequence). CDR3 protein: CASSGKGTGGREAFF. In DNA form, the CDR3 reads TGTGCCAGTAGTGGAAAAGGGACAGGGGGAAGAGAAGCTTTCTTT.

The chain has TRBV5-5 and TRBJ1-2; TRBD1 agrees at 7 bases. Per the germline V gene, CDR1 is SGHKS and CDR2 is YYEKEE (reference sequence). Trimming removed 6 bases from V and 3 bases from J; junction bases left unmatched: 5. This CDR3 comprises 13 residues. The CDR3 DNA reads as TGTGCCAGCAACCCAGGGACAGACTATGGCTACACCTTC. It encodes CASNPGTDYGYTF.

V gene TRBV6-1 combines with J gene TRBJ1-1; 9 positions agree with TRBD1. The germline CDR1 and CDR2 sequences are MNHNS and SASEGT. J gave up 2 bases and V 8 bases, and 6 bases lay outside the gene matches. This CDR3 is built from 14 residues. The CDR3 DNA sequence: TGTGCCAGCTTACAGGGGGCTCCTAACACTGAAGCTTTCTTT. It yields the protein CASLQGAPNTEAFF.

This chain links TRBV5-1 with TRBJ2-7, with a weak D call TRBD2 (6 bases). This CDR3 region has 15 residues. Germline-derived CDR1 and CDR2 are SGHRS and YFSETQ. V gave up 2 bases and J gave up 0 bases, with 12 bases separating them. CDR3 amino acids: CASSFSGRSSYEQYF. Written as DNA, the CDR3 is TGCGCCAGCAGCTTTAGCGGAAGGAGCTCCTACGAGCAGTACTTC.

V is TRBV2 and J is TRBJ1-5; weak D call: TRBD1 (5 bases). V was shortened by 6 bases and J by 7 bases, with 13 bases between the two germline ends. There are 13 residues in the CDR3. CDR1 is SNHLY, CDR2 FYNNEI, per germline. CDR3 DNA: TGTGCCAGCAGGGAACAGGTACCCCAGCCCCAGCATTTT. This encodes CASREQVPQPQHF.

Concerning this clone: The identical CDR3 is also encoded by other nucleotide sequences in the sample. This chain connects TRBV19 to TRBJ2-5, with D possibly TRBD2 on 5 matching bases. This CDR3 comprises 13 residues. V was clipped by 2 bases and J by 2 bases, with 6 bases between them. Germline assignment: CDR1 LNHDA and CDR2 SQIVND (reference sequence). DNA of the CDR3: TGTGCCAGTAGTATATCGGGACAAGAGACCCAGTACTTC. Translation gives CASSISGQETQYF.

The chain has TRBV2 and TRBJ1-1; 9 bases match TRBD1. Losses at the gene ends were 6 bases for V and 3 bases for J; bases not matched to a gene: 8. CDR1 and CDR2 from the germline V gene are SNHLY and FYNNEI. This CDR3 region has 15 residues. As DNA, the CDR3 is TGTGCCAGCAGACTCCGGACAGGGGCGGACACTGAAGCTTTCTTT. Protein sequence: CASRLRTGADTEAFF. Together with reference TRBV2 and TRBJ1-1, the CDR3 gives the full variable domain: EPEVTQTPSHQVTQMGQEVILRCVPISNHLYFYWYRQILGQKVEFLVSFYNNEISEKSEIFDDQFSVERPDGSNFTLKIRSTKLEDSAMYFCASRLRTGADTEAFFGQGTRLTVV.

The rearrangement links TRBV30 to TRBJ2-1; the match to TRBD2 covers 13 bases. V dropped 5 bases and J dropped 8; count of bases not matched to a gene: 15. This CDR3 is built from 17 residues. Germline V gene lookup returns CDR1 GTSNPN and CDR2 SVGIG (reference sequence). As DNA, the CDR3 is TGTGCCTGGGGACTTAAACTAGCGGGGGGGCAAAAGGATGAGCAGTTCTTC. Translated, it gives CAWGLKLAGGQKDEQFF.